This T cell receptor (beta chain) was captured by sequencing in a study of blood T cell repertoires in COVID-19. Profiled with immunoSEQ multiplex PCR; TCRdb holds only in-frame clones, not every one. This table holds fewer than 300,000 clones, approximately 84% found once. The source material was peripheral blood. This clonotype was obtained from a human donor with COVID-19, enrolled during active disease. The donor label of this sample is uncertain.

CDR3 sequence (DNA): TGCGCCAGCAGGCCAGTAGCGGGAGGGCTTTCTGAGACCCAGTACTTC. Its translation: CASRPVAGGLSETQYF. The chain combines TRBV5-1 with TRBJ2-5; 11 bases are shared with TRBD2. V shed 5 bases, J shed 5 bases, and the junction held 11 bases outside the gene matches. This CDR3 spans 16 amino acids. CDR1 SGHRS and CDR2 YFSETQ come from the germline V gene. The full variable domain, rest sourced from reference TRBV5-1 and TRBJ2-5, is KAGVTQTPRYLIKTRGQQVTLSCSPISGHRSVSWYQQTPGQGLQFLFEYFSETQRNKGNFPGRFSGRQFSNSRSEMNVSTLELGDSALYLCASRPVAGGLSETQYFGPGTRLLVL.